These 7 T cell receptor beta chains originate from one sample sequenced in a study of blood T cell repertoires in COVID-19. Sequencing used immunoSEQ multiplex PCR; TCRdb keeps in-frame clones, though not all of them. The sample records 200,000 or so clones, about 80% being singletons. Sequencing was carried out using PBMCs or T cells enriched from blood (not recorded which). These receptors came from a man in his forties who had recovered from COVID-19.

CDR3 protein: CASSVGQAYEQYF. CDR3 nucleotide sequence: TGTGCCAGCAGCGTGGGACAGGCCTACGAGCAGTACTTC. This sequence joins TRBV7-2 and TRBJ2-7; 8 bases are shared with TRBD1. V trimming: 5 bases; J trimming: 2 bases; junction bases outside the gene matches: 2. CDR1 and CDR2 from the germline V gene are SGHTA and FQGNSA. The CDR3 runs to 13 residues.

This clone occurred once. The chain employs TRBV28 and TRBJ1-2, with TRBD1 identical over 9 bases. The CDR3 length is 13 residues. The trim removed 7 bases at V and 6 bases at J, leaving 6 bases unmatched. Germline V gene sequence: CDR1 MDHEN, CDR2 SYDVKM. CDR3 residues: CASNTQGADGYTF. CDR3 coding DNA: TGTGCCAGCAACACACAGGGGGCGGATGGCTACACCTTC.

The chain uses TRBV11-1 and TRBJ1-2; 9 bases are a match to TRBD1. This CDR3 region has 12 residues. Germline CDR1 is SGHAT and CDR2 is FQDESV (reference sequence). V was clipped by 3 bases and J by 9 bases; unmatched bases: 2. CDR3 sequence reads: CASSLGTGRYTF. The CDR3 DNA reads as TGTGCCAGCAGCTTGGGGACAGGGCGCTACACCTTC.

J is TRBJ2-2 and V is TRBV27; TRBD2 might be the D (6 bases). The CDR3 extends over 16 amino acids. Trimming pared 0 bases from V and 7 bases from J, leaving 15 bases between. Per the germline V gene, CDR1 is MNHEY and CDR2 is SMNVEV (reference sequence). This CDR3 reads CASSLSGRGSHGELFF. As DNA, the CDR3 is TGTGCCAGCAGTTTATCGGGCCGGGGGAGTCACGGGGAGCTGTTTTTT.

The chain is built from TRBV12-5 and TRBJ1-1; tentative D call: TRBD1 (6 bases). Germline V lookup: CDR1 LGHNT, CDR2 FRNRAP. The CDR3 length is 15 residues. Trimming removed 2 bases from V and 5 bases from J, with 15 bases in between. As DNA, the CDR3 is TGTGCTAGTGGTTTGCCGACAGGTAGGAAGACTGAAGCTTTCTTT. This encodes CASGLPTGRKTEAFF.

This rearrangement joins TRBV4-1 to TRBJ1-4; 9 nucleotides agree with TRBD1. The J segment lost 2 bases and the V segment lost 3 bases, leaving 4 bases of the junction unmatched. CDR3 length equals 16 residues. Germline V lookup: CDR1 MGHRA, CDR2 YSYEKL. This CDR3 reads CASSQPGQGTNEKLFF. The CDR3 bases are TGCGCCAGCAGCCAGCCGGGACAGGGCACTAATGAAAAACTGTTTTTT.

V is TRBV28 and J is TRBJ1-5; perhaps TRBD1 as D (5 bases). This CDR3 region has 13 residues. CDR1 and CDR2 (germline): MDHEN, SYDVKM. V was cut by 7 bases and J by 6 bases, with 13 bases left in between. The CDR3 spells CASIGAPGQPQHF. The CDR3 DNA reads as TGTGCCAGCATTGGGGCGCCAGGTCAGCCCCAGCATTTT.